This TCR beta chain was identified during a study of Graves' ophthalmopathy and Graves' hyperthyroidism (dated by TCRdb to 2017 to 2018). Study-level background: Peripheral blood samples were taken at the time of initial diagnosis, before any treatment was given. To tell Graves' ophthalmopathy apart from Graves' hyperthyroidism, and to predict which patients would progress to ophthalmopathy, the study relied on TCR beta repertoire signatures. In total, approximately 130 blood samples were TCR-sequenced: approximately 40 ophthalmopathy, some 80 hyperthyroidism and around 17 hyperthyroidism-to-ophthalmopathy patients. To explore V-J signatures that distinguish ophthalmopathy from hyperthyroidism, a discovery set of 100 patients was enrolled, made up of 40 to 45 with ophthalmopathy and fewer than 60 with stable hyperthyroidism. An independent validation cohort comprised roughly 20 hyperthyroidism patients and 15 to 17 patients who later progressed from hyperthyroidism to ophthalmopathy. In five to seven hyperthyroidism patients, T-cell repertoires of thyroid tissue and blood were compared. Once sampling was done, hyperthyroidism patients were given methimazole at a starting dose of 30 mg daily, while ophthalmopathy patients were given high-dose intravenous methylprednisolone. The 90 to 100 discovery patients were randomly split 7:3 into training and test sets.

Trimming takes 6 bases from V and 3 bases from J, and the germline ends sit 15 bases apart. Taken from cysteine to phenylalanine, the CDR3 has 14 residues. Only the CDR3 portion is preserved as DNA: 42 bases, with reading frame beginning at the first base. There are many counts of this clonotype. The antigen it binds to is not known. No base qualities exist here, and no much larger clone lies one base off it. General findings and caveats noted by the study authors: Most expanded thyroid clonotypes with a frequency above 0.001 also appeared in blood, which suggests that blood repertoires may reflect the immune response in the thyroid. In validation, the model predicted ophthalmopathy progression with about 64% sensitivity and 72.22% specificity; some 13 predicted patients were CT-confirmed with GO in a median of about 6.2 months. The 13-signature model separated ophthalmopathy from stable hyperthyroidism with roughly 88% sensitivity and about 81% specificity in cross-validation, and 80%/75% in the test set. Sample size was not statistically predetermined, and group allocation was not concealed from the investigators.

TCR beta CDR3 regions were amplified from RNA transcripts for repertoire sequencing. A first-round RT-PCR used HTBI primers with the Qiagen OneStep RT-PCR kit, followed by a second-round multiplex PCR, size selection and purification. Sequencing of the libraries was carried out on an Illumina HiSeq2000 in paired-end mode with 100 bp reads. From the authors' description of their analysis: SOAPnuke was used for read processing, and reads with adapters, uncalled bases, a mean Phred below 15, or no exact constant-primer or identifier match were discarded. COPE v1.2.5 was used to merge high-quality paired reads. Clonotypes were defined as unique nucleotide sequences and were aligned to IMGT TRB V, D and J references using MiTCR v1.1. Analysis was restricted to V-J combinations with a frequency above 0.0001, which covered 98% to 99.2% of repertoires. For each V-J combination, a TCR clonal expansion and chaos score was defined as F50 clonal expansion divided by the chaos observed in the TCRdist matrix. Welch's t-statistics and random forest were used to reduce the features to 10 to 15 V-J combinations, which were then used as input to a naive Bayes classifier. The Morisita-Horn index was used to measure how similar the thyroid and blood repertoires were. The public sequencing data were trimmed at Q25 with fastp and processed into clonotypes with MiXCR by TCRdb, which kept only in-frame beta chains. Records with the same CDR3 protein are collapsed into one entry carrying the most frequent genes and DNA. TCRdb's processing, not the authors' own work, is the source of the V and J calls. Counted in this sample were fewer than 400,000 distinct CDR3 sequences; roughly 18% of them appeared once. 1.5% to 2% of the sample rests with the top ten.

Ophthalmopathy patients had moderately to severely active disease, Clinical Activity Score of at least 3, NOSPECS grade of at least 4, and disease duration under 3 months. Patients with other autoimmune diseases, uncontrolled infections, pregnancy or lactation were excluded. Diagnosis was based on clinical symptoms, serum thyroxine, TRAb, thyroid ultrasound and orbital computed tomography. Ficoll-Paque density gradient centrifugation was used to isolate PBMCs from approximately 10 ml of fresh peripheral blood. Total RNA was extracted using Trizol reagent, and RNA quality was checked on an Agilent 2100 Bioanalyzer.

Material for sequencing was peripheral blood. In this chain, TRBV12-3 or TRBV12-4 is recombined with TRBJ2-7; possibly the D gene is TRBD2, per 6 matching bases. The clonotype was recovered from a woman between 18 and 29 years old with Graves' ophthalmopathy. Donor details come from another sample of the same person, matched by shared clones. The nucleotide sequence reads TGTGCCAGCAGCCCCCGGGACTGGAACTACGAGCAGTACTTC. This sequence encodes CASSPRDWNYEQYF.